This T cell receptor beta chain was captured by sequencing in a study of blood T cell repertoires in COVID-19. Overall study: Donors in the United States, Italy and Spain gave samples during acute or convalescent COVID-19.

Participants were aged about 18 to 100 years from about 25 US areas. Cohort placement rested on clinical history that participants reported themselves. V lost 2 bases, J lost 6 bases, and 3 bases stayed unmatched. Germline V gene lookup returns CDR1 SGDLS and CDR2 YYNGEE. The CDR3 sequence is 13 residues long. Only in-frame clones appear in the TCRdb table, and some are missing; sequencing was by immunoSEQ multiplex PCR. The table has about 200,000 clones, 80% to 90% seen once. The V call is TRBV9, the J call TRBJ2-5, with TRBD1 matching 8 bases. The receptor comes from a woman under 30 who had recovered from COVID-19. Sequenced: PBMCs or T cells enriched from blood (not recorded which). The CDR3 here is CASSVDRGKTQYF. The CDR3 nucleotides read TGTGCCAGCAGCGTCGACAGGGGAAAGACCCAGTACTTC.